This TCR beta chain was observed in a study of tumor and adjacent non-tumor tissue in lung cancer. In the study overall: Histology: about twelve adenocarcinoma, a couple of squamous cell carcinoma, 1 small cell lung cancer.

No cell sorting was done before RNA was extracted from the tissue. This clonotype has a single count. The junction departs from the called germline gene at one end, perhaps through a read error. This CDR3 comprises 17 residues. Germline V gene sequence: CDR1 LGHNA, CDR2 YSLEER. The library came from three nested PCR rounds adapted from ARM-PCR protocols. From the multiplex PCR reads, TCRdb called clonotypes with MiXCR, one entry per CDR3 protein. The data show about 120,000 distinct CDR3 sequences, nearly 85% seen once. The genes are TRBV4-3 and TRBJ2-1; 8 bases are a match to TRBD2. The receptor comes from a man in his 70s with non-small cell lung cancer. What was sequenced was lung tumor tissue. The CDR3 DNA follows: TGCGCCTGCAGCCAAGGCCCAGCGGGAGCTGAATACAATAAGCAGTTCTTC. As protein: CACSQGPAGAEYNKQFF.